The rows below give T cell receptor beta chains drawn from one sample of a study of CD8+CD57+ T cells in acquired aplastic anemia. TCRdb itself ran the reads through MiXCR, one entry per CDR3 protein. This sample has roughly 130,000 distinct CDR3 sequences, with 48% found just once. Material for sequencing was sorted CD4+, CD8+, or CD8+CD57+ T cells (not recorded which) from PBMCs. These receptors were taken from a human donor in good health, serving as a control. Each CDR3 is given with its conserved first and last residue. The D gene is left open where the match is weak. The size field is filled for only some rows; it gives once, few, many or a size class.

V gene,J gene,D gene,clone size,CDR3 DNA,CDR3 protein
TRBV19,TRBJ2-7,-,-,TGTGCCAGTAGTTCCAATGAGGGGTCCTACGAGCAGTACTTC,CASSSNEGSYEQYF
TRBV5-1,TRBJ2-7,-,-,TGCGCCAGCAGAAGGGATACCTACGAGCAGTACTTC,CASRRDTYEQYF
TRBV7-2,TRBJ2-5,TRBD2,-,TGTGCCAGCAGCTCCAGCGGGGGGGCCTCGAAGACCCAGTACTTC,CASSSSGGASKTQYF
TRBV5-4,TRBJ1-3,-,many,TGTGCCAGCAGCTTGTGGCGAACAAGGAGCTCTGGAAACACCATATATTTT,CASSLWRTRSSGNTIYF
TRBV19,TRBJ1-2,-,few,TGTGCCAGTAGTCCCGGTGGGGGCAGCTATGGCTACACCTTC,CASSPGGGSYGYTF
TRBV30,TRBJ1-5,-,few,TGTGCCTGGAGTGTACAGCAATATAGCAATCAGCCCCAGCATTTT,CAWSVQQYSNQPQHF
TRBV2,TRBJ1-5,-,many,TGTGCCAGCAGTGATCGGGGGCTGGGGAGCAATCAGCCCCAGCATTTT,CASSDRGLGSNQPQHF
TRBV11-2,TRBJ1-2,TRBD1,many,TGTGCCAGCAGCTTAGGGGACAGGGGGCGCGACTATGGCTACACCTTC,CASSLGDRGRDYGYTF
TRBV6-5,TRBJ1-3,-,many,TGTGCCAGCAGTTTGCGGAAGAACCAAAATGTTGGAAACACCATATATTTT,CASSLRKNQNVGNTIYF
TRBV7-9,TRBJ2-7,-,-,TGTGCCAGCAGCCCCGGGGCCCATTTGGACGAGCAGTACTTC,CASSPGAHLDEQYF
TRBV10-2,TRBJ2-7,TRBD1,-,TGCGCCAGCAGCCAAGCCGCCGGACAGGGGGCCTACGAGCAGTACTTT,CASSQAAGQGAYEQYF
TRBV19,TRBJ1-1,-,-,TGTGCCAGTAGTATCCTGAGGCCGAAGAACACTGAAGCTTTCTTT,CASSILRPKNTEAFF
TRBV29-1,TRBJ1-1,-,-,TGCAGCGTTGAATTAGGGGGGGGTAACACTGAAGCTTTCTTT,CSVELGGGNTEAFF
TRBV20-1,TRBJ2-7,-,many,TGCAGTGCGGTCGGTGGGGCCTCCAACTACGAGCAGTACTTC,CSAVGGASNYEQYF
TRBV20-1,TRBJ2-7,TRBD1,-,TGCAGTGCTAGAAAGGACAGGTTCCCCTACGAGCAGTACTTC,CSARKDRFPYEQYF
TRBV2,TRBJ2-7,TRBD1,once,TGTGCCAGCAATGGGGACAGGGGCCACGAGCAGTACTTC,CASNGDRGHEQYF
TRBV2,TRBJ2-7,-,few,TGTGCCAGCAGATATCGGGACATCGCCTACGAGCAGTACTTC,CASRYRDIAYEQYF
TRBV10-3,TRBJ2-1,-,once,TGTGCCATCAGGGGGGCCTACAATGAGCAGTTCTTC,CAIRGAYNEQFF
TRBV29-1,TRBJ2-4,-,-,TGCAGCGTTGAAGATTGGAGAGATGCGCGTCAGAGAGCCAAAAACATTCAGTACTTC,CSVEDWRDARQRAKNIQYF
TRBV10-3,TRBJ1-2,TRBD1,-,TGTGCCATCAGTGAGCCCCAGTTAGGGACAGCCTTC,CAISEPQLGTAF
TRBV5-1,TRBJ1-2,TRBD1,-,TGCGCCAGCAGCTTGGCGACGGACAGGGGCTATGGCTACACCTTC,CASSLATDRGYGYTF
TRBV7-3,TRBJ2-5,-,-,TGTGCCAGCAGCTATGCCGAAGAGACCCAGTACTTC,CASSYAEETQYF
TRBV7-9,TRBJ2-7,TRBD1,-,TGTGCCAGCAGAGGGGGCGAGAGTCCCTACGAGCAGTACTTC,CASRGGESPYEQYF
TRBV5-6,TRBJ2-5,TRBD2,-,TGTGCCAGCAGCGTGGGACTAAACCAAGAGACCCAGTACTTC,CASSVGLNQETQYF
TRBV6-2/TRBV6-3,TRBJ2-7,TRBD1,-,TGTGCCAGCAGTTACGGGGGGACAGGTGCCCTAAGAGGATACGAGCAGTACTTC,CASSYGGTGALRGYEQYF
TRBV7-9,TRBJ1-1,-,many,TGTGCCAGCAGCCCGAATCAGTACACTGAAGCTTTCTTT,CASSPNQYTEAFF
TRBV5-1,TRBJ2-7,TRBD1,-,TGCGCCAGCAGCTTGGAATGGACAGGGGATGAGCAGTACTTC,CASSLEWTGDEQYF
TRBV6-5,TRBJ1-2,-,many,TGTGCCAGCAGTTACACGACAGGCACTAACTATGGCTACACCTTC,CASSYTTGTNYGYTF
TRBV29-1,TRBJ2-7,TRBD2,-,TGCAGCGTTCTAGGGGTAGCGGGGGGTTATGTGCAGTACTTC,CSVLGVAGGYVQYF
TRBV6-1,TRBJ1-2,TRBD1,-,TGTGCCAGCAGGCGCCGGACAGGTGATAGTAACTATGGCTACACCTTC,CASRRRTGDSNYGYTF
TRBV9,TRBJ2-1,-,many,TGTGCCAGCAGCGCCGGGGGGCGCAATGAGCAGTTCTTC,CASSAGGRNEQFF
TRBV29-1,TRBJ2-1,-,once,TGCAGCGTTGATTCTATAGTGCGCAGCTCCTACAATGAGCAGTTCTTC,CSVDSIVRSSYNEQFF